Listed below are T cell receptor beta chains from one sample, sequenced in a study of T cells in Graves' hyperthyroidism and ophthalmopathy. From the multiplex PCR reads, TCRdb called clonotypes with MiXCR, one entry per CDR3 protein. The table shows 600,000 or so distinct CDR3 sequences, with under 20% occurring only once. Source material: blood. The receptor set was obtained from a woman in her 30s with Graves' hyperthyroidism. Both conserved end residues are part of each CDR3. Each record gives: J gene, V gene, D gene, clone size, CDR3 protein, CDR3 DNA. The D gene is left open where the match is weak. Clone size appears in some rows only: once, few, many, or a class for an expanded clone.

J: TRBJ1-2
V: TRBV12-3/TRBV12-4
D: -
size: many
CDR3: CASSLVGSPYGYTF
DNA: TGTGCCAGCAGTTTAGTGGGCAGTCCCTATGGCTACACCTTC

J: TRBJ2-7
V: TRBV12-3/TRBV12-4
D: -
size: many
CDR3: CASSLGPGFHEQYF
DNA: TGTGCCAGCAGCCTGGGGCCGGGGTTCCACGAGCAGTACTTC

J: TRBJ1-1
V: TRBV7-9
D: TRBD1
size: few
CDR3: CAHQTGANTEAFF
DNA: TGTGCCCATCAGACAGGGGCTAACACTGAAGCTTTCTTT

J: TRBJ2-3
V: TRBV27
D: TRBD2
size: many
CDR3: CASSLSPGGADTQYF
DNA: TGTGCCAGCAGTTTATCCCCTGGGGGGGCAGATACGCAGTATTTT

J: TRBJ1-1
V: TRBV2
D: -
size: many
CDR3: CASSGEVLNTEAFF
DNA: TGTGCCAGCAGTGGAGAGGTCCTTAACACTGAAGCTTTCTTT

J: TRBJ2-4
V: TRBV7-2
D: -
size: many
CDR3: CASSPQARFENIQYF
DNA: TGTGCCAGCAGCCCCCAGGCCCGCTTTGAAAACATTCAGTACTTC

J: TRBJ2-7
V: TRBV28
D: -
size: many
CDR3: CASSSSGTGFYEQYF
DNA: TGTGCCAGCAGTTCTTCCGGGACTGGGTTCTACGAGCAGTACTTC

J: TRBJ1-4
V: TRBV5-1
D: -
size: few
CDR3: CASSLGWSTNEKLFF
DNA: TGCGCCAGCAGCTTGGGCTGGTCAACTAATGAAAAACTGTTTTTT

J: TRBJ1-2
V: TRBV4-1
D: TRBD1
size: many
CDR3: CASFPGQGDYGYTF
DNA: TGCGCCAGCTTCCCGGGACAGGGGGATTATGGCTACACCTTC

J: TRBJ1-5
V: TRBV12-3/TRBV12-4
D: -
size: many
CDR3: CASSFGYTFNQPQHF
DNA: TGTGCCAGCAGTTTTGGGTACACCTTCAATCAGCCCCAGCATTTT

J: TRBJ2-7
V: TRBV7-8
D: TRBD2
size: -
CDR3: CASSVGGGGGYEQYF
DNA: TGTGCCAGCAGTGTGGGGGGGGGGGGGGGGTACGAGCAGTACTTC